A single sample gave rise to the 21 T cell receptor beta chains below, sequenced in a study of shared clonotypes between healthy human individuals. The assay was immunoSEQ multiplex PCR, and TCRdb's table has in-frame clones only and misses some. The sample consists of 2 million to 3 million clones, just over 90% of them appearing once. Specimen: naive CD4+ T cells sorted from blood. The subset was: CD45RA+ positively selected. The receptors here all came from a man aged 18-30 years in good health.

The table lists this clone with a count of one. The chain combines TRBV5-4 with TRBJ2-7, with D perhaps assigned TRBD1 or TRBD2 (6 bases each). CDR3 length: 16 residues. The V end lost 0 bases, the J end lost 7 bases, and 20 bases lay between the germline ends. CDR1 is SGHNT and CDR2 is YYREEE in the germline V gene (reference sequence). CDR3 DNA: TGTGCCAGCAGCTTGGGGGCCGGGAGCGGAAGGGGGGAGCAGTACTTC. This sequence encodes CASSLGAGSGRGEQYF.

The V and J genes are TRBV5-1 and TRBJ2-1, with D unclear. Between the trimmed V and J ends, which lost 3 bases and 1 base, there was a span of 11 bases. This CDR3 spans 15 amino acids. The germline gives CDR1 SGHRS, CDR2 YFSETQ. This chain's CDR3 is CASSSTGFSYNEQFF. Here the CDR3 DNA reads TGCGCCAGCAGCTCGACTGGGTTTTCCTACAATGAGCAGTTCTTC.

The V and J genes are TRBV11-2 and TRBJ2-2; D might be TRBD1 (6 bases). Trimming pared 5 bases from V and 6 bases from J, leaving 22 bases between. In germline, CDR1 is SGHAT, CDR2 FQNNGV. There are 17 residues in the CDR3. The CDR3 protein is CASSPRYTGINAGELFF. The CDR3 nucleotides read TGTGCCAGCAGCCCACGCTATACAGGGATTAACGCCGGGGAGCTGTTTTTT.

The chain links TRBV28 to TRBJ2-1; D not certain. Germline CDR1 MDHEN, CDR2 SYDVKM. The V end lost 1 base, the J end lost 0 bases, and 10 bases lay between the germline ends. This CDR3 contains 16 residues. CDR3 sequence reads: CASSLYQPSSYNEQFF. In DNA, the CDR3 is TGTGCCAGCAGTTTATACCAGCCTAGCTCCTACAATGAGCAGTTCTTC.

This rearrangement joins TRBV27 to TRBJ2-7; possibly TRBD1 for D (6 bases). Germline V gene data show CDR1 as MNHEY and CDR2 as SMNVEV (reference sequence). There are 16 residues in the CDR3. V lost 4 bases and J 6 bases, leaving 22 bases between the germline ends. CDR3 amino acids: CASSSQRPDRPGEQYF. The CDR3 coding sequence is TGTGCCAGCAGTTCACAGCGCCCGGACAGACCAGGCGAGCAGTACTTC.

In regard to this clone: Sequence at one end of the junction differs from germline and may be a read error. The J gene is TRBJ2-5, the V gene TRBV2, with TRBD2 matching 14 bases. The CDR3 length is 16 residues. Germline V gene lookup returns CDR1 SNHLY and CDR2 FYNNEI. As DNA, the CDR3 is TGTGCCAGCAGGGAAGGGACTAGCGGGAGTTGGGAGACCCAGTACTTC. Residues: CASREGTSGSWETQYF. Based on the CDR3 plus reference TRBV2 and TRBJ2-5, the full variable domain is EPEVTQTPSHQVTQMGQEVILRCVPISNHLYFYWYRQILGQKVEFLVSFYNNEISEKSEIFDDQFSVERPDGSNFTLKIRSTKLEDSAMYFCASREGTSGSWETQYFGPGTRLLVL.

This clone has just one count. V is TRBV6-5 and J is TRBJ2-6, with 8 nucleotides matching TRBD2. J was trimmed by 3 bases and V by 6 bases; bases with no gene match: 4. In germline, CDR1 is MNHEY, CDR2 SVGAGI. The length of the CDR3 is 15 residues. Here the CDR3 reads CASSSGTSGANVLTF. CDR3 nucleotide sequence: TGTGCCAGCAGCTCCGGGACTAGTGGGGCCAACGTCCTGACTTTC.

V and J are TRBV7-8 and TRBJ2-5; D call uncertain. Germline CDR1 SGHVS, CDR2 FQNEAQ. The CDR3 extends over 15 amino acids. Trimming shortened V by 4 bases and J by 5 bases, and 17 bases separated the two germline ends. The CDR3 region is CASSSPHYSAETQYF. CDR3 sequence (DNA): TGTGCCAGCAGCTCCCCCCACTACTCGGCGGAGACCCAGTACTTC.

This clone has just one count. The chain joins TRBV6-5 to TRBJ1-5, with TRBD1 matching 8 bases. V was clipped by 5 bases and J by 2 bases; unmatched bases: 2. The CDR3 runs to 14 residues. Germline V gene sequence: CDR1 MNHEY, CDR2 SVGAGI. The CDR3 loop reads CASSGQGGNQPQHF. CDR3 bases: TGTGCCAGCAGTGGACAGGGTGGCAATCAGCCCCAGCATTTT.

J is TRBJ2-3 and V is TRBV5-1; unclear D gene. Trimming took 3 bases from V and 2 from J, leaving 10 bases between them. The CDR3 consists of 14 residues. The germline gives CDR1 SGHRS, CDR2 YFSETQ. CDR3 DNA sequence: TGCGCCAGCAGCTCAGACCTCCCCACAGATACGCAGTATTTT. Translated: CASSSDLPTDTQYF.

The V and J genes are TRBV28 and TRBJ2-5; maybe TRBD1 (6 bases). The CDR3 has 13 residues. CDR1 MDHEN and CDR2 SYDVKM come from the germline V gene. The V end lost 10 bases, the J end lost 2 bases, and 14 bases lay between the germline ends. This chain's CDR3 is CATSGTGQETQYF. DNA of the CDR3: TGTGCCACCAGCGGCACAGGGCAAGAGACCCAGTACTTC.

This rearrangement joins TRBV30 to TRBJ2-5, with 9 bases fitting TRBD1. The CDR3 runs to 12 residues. CDR1 and CDR2 (germline): GTSNPN, SVGIG (reference sequence). The V gene end was trimmed by 4 bases and the J gene end by 5 bases; junction bases not matched to a gene: 2. The CDR3 DNA is TGTGCCTGGAACGGACAGGGGGAGACCCAGTACTTC. As protein: CAWNGQGETQYF.

In the case of this clone: Other DNA sequences in the sample encode the same CDR3. The genes are TRBV5-1 and TRBJ1-1, with TRBD1 matching 7 bases. The CDR3 is 15 residues long. V shed 2 bases, J shed 1 base, and the junction held 5 bases outside the gene matches. The germline gives CDR1 SGHRS, CDR2 YFSETQ. CDR3 in amino acids: CASSLRTGRNTEAFF. The CDR3 nucleotides are TGCGCCAGCAGCTTACGGACAGGAAGGAACACTGAAGCTTTCTTT. Based on the CDR3 plus reference TRBV5-1 and TRBJ1-1, the full variable domain is KAGVTQTPRYLIKTRGQQVTLSCSPISGHRSVSWYQQTPGQGLQFLFEYFSETQRNKGNFPGRFSGRQFSNSRSEMNVSTLELGDSALYLCASSLRTGRNTEAFFGQGTRLTVV.

The chain couples TRBV27 to TRBJ2-7; possible D gene TRBD1, 5 bases. This CDR3 is built from 18 residues. CDR1 is MNHEY and CDR2 is SMNVEV in the germline V gene (reference sequence). V was pared by 7 bases and J by 4 bases, with 29 bases between. The CDR3 loop reads CASKALAGLALVGYEQYF. For the CDR3, the DNA is TGTGCCAGCAAAGCCTTGGCAGGGTTGGCCTTGGTGGGTTACGAGCAGTACTTC.

The CDR3 loop reads CASTIQDHYGYTF. CDR3 DNA sequence: TGTGCCAGCACCATACAGGACCACTATGGCTACACCTTC. The rearrangement uses TRBV2 and TRBJ1-2; perhaps TRBD1 as D (5 bases). Germline values: CDR1 SNHLY, CDR2 FYNNEI. V was clipped by 7 bases and J by 3 bases, with 12 bases between them. The CDR3 runs to 13 residues.

The chain carries TRBV30 and TRBJ2-2, with 8 bases matching TRBD2. CDR3 length: 16 residues. The V and J ends lost 5 bases and 7 bases, in that order; junction bases with no gene match: 15. Germline loops: CDR1 GTSNPN, CDR2 SVGIG (reference sequence). CDR3 coding DNA: TGTGCCTGGGCCAGGGCGGCGGGGGGACATAACGGGGAGCTGTTTTTT. Translation gives CAWARAAGGHNGELFF.

The chain employs TRBV19 and TRBJ2-1; TRBD2 aligns across 13 bases. CDR1 is LNHDA, CDR2 SQIVND, per germline (reference sequence). This CDR3 comprises 18 residues. Unmatched junction bases numbered 8, after V lost 4 bases and J lost 2 bases. As DNA, the CDR3 is TGTGCCAGTAGTACAGGACTAGCGGGAGTCATCCCCTACAATGAGCAGTTCTTC. Encoded protein: CASSTGLAGVIPYNEQFF.

This chain joins TRBV5-5 and TRBJ1-5; D is uncertain. The CDR3 extends over 17 amino acids. V lost 1 base and J 0 bases, leaving 14 bases between the germline ends. Looked up from germline, CDR1 is SGHKS and CDR2 is YYEKEE (reference sequence). The CDR3 bases are TGTGCCAGCAGCTTGTACGCAGGACTTTATAGCAATCAGCCCCAGCATTTT. Translation gives CASSLYAGLYSNQPQHF.

This chain joins TRBV11-3 and TRBJ2-5; maybe TRBD2 (6 bases). The CDR3 consists of 16 residues. V dropped 0 bases and J dropped 2 bases, with 13 bases sitting between them. Germline V CDR1 and CDR2: SGHNT, YENEEA. The CDR3 reads CASSLDLGSGQETQYF. In DNA form, the CDR3 reads TGTGCCAGCAGCTTAGATTTGGGGAGCGGGCAAGAGACCCAGTACTTC.

This clone was observed a few times. The chain combines TRBV2 with TRBJ2-1; D gene ambiguous. Trimming shortened V by 7 bases and J by 2 bases, and 6 bases separated the two germline ends. Looked up from germline, CDR1 is SNHLY and CDR2 is FYNNEI. This CDR3 has 12 residues. For the CDR3, the DNA is TGTGCCAGCAATCCCACCTACAATGAGCAGTTCTTC. Residues: CASNPTYNEQFF.

This chain uses TRBV10-3 with TRBJ2-3, with D maybe TRBD2 (5 bases). Trimming cost V 3 bases and J 0 bases, with 7 bases left between them. The CDR3 has 14 amino acids. Germline-derived CDR1 and CDR2 are ENHRY and SYGVKD. For the CDR3, the DNA is TGTGCCATCAGTGATGGACTCAGCACAGATACGCAGTATTTT. This codes for CAISDGLSTDTQYF.